The 30 T cell receptor beta chains listed next were all sequenced from one sample in a study of blood T cell repertoires in COVID-19. Clones were read by immunoSEQ multiplex PCR, and TCRdb kept only the in-frame ones, dropping some. The sample consists of about 39,000 clones, about 94% of them appearing once. The source material was peripheral blood. These receptors all come from a human donor with active COVID-19. The donor label of this sample is uncertain.

This chain connects TRBV12-5 to TRBJ1-2, with a possible D match to TRBD1 (5 bases). Per germline, CDR1 LGHNT and CDR2 FRNRAP. CDR3 length: 14 residues. With 5 bases removed from V and 0 bases from J, the gap between germline ends came to 10 bases. In DNA, the CDR3 is TGTGCTAGTGGTCCGGACACTACTAACTATGGCTACACCTTC. This gives the protein CASGPDTTNYGYTF.

The V and J genes are TRBV5-4 and TRBJ2-7, with 10 bases aligning to TRBD1. This CDR3 is built from 14 residues. Unmatched junction bases numbered 10, after V lost 2 bases and J lost 11 bases. Per the germline V gene, CDR1 is SGHNT and CDR2 is YYREEE (reference sequence). As DNA, the CDR3 is TGTGCCAGCAGCTTTAAAGGACAGGGGGTCGATAAGTACTTC. Amino acids: CASSFKGQGVDKYF.

The chain has TRBV27 and TRBJ2-7; D is perhaps TRBD2 (5 bases). V gave up 6 bases and J gave up 3 bases, with 12 bases separating them. Germline V lookup: CDR1 MNHEY, CDR2 SMNVEV (reference sequence). The CDR3 covers 13 residues. CDR3 sequence: CASSSLEFYEQYF. In DNA form, the CDR3 reads TGTGCCAGCAGCTCACTAGAGTTCTACGAGCAGTACTTC.

The J gene is TRBJ2-3, the V gene TRBV5-4; a possible D gene is TRBD1 (5 bases). There are 15 residues in the CDR3. Deletions cut 0 bases from V and 8 bases from J, with 16 bases between. Per germline, CDR1 SGHNT and CDR2 YYREEE (reference sequence). The CDR3 DNA is TGTGCCAGCAGCTTGGCGGGTGGACAAGCTGGTACGCAGTATTTT. Residues: CASSLAGGQAGTQYF.

The chain has TRBV19 and TRBJ1-4; D remains ambiguous. The CDR3 is 14 residues long. Per the germline V gene, CDR1 is LNHDA and CDR2 is SQIVND (reference sequence). Trimming took 0 bases from V and 8 from J, leaving 10 bases between them. This CDR3 reads CASSIERSREKLFF. The CDR3 bases are TGTGCCAGTAGTATAGAACGTAGCAGAGAAAAACTGTTTTTT.

The rearrangement uses TRBV2 and TRBJ2-3; TRBD1 matches at 11 bases. CDR1 is SNHLY, CDR2 FYNNEI, per germline. The CDR3 covers 15 residues. V trimming: 1 base; J trimming: 3 bases; junction bases outside the gene matches: 0. CDR3 region: CASSEGDRGTDTQYF. CDR3 nucleotide sequence: TGTGCCAGCAGTGAAGGGGACAGGGGGACAGATACGCAGTATTTT. The complete variable domain, with remaining parts taken from reference TRBV2 and TRBJ2-3, reads EPEVTQTPSHQVTQMGQEVILRCVPISNHLYFYWYRQILGQKVEFLVSFYNNEISEKSEIFDDQFSVERPDGSNFTLKIRSTKLEDSAMYFCASSEGDRGTDTQYFGPGTRLTVL.

This chain joins TRBV7-9 and TRBJ2-7, with 8 bases fitting TRBD1. Germline V gene lookup returns CDR1 SEHNR and CDR2 FQNEAQ (reference sequence). The CDR3 is 15 amino acids. V dropped 6 bases and J dropped 7; count of bases not matched to a gene: 14. In DNA form, the CDR3 reads TGTGCCAGCAGTCGTTCCGGGACAGGCCCCTGGGAGCAGTACTTC. Its protein product is CASSRSGTGPWEQYF.

V gene TRBV4-1 combines with J gene TRBJ2-3; the D gene is possibly TRBD2 (6 bases). CDR3 size: 14 residues. Germline V gene sequence: CDR1 MGHRA, CDR2 YSYEKL. Trimming took off 4 bases at V and 5 bases at J, with 13 bases between the two ends. The CDR3: CASSRLGGEDTQYF. Here the CDR3 DNA reads TGCGCCAGCAGCCGGCTCGGCGGGGAAGATACGCAGTATTTT.

The chain uses TRBV10-3 and TRBJ2-2; D might be TRBD2 (6 bases). The length of the CDR3 is 15 residues. Per germline, CDR1 ENHRY and CDR2 SYGVKD. With 6 bases removed from V and 4 bases from J, the gap between germline ends came to 15 bases. The CDR3 nucleotides are TGTGCCATCAGGATTAGGAGGGCCCCCACCGGGGAGCTGTTTTTT. Its protein is CAIRIRRAPTGELFF.

This clone was counted a few times. The chain uses TRBV3-1 (or the pseudogene TRBV3-2) and TRBJ1-5; possible D gene TRBD1, 5 bases. Trimming cost V 5 bases and J 4 bases, with 12 bases left between them. The CDR3 has 14 residues. CDR1 LGHDT and CDR2 YNNKEL come from the germline V gene (reference sequence). CDR3: CASSSGNRNQPQHF. CDR3 bases: TGTGCCAGCAGCTCAGGGAACAGGAATCAGCCCCAGCATTTT.

This rearrangement joins TRBV24-1 to TRBJ1-5, with 9 bases identical to TRBD1. The CDR3 loop spans 17 amino acids. With 7 bases clipped from V and 0 bases from J, the junction kept 9 bases outside the gene matches. The germline V gene encodes CDR1 KGHDR and CDR2 SFDVKD. The CDR3 sequence: CATSEGQGFLSNQPQHF. The DNA of the CDR3 is TGTGCCACCAGCGAAGGACAGGGGTTTCTTAGCAATCAGCCCCAGCATTTT.

This chain links TRBV19 with TRBJ2-3; 8 bases fit TRBD2. The CDR3 runs 16 residues. V lost 8 bases to trimming and J lost 2 bases; unmatched junction nucleotides: 12. Germline V gene lookup returns CDR1 LNHDA and CDR2 SQIVND (reference sequence). CDR3 bases: TGTGCCAGTGGTCTGGCGGGAGGTGTAGTCACAGATACGCAGTATTTT. It is translated as CASGLAGGVVTDTQYF. The variable domain in full, with the rest retrieved from reference TRBV19 and TRBJ2-3, is DGGITQSPKYLFRKEGQNVTLSCEQNLNHDAMYWYRQDPGQGLRLIYYSQIVNDFQKGDIAEGYSVSREKKESFPLTVTSAQKNPTAFYLCASGLAGGVVTDTQYFGPGTRLTVL.

This chain connects TRBV2 to TRBJ2-5, with a tentative D call TRBD1 (5 bases). V lost 7 bases to trimming and J lost 4 bases, with 16 bases between them. The CDR3 sequence is 14 residues long. CDR1 is SNHLY and CDR2 is FYNNEI in the germline V gene. The CDR3 DNA follows: TGTGCCAGCAATGGGGCCCCTCCGTCAGAGACCCAGTACTTC. This translates into CASNGAPPSETQYF.

As regards this clone: One end of the junction varies from germline; a read error may be responsible. The J gene is TRBJ1-6, the V gene TRBV3-1 (or the pseudogene TRBV3-2), with a tentative D call TRBD1 (6 bases). Per the germline V gene, CDR1 is LGHDT and CDR2 is YNNKEL (reference sequence). This CDR3 comprises 17 residues. CDR3 sequence (DNA): TGTGCCAGCAGCCATAGGAAAGGACAGCAGCCAGATTCGCCCCTCCACTTT. Amino acids: CASSHRKGQQPDSPLHF.

The rearrangement joins TRBV4-1 to TRBJ2-1; no firm D call. V was shortened by 1 base and J by 1 base, with 8 bases between the two germline ends. Germline V gene lookup returns CDR1 MGHRA and CDR2 YSYEKL. CDR3 size: 15 residues. CDR3 sequence reads: CASSQGQTSYNEQFF. DNA of the CDR3: TGCGCCAGCAGCCAAGGGCAAACATCCTACAATGAGCAGTTCTTC.

In its sample, this clone was seen a few times. The chain couples TRBV6-1 to TRBJ1-3; 7 bases fit TRBD1. The CDR3 totals 18 residues. Losses at the gene ends were 3 bases for V and 0 bases for J; bases not matched to a gene: 11. Germline CDR1 and CDR2: MNHNS and SASEGT. CDR3 DNA: TGTGCCAGCAGTGAGGGACAGTTTCCTCTCCTCTCTGGAAACACCATATATTTT. Protein product: CASSEGQFPLLSGNTIYF.

This clone has a single count. The chain joins TRBV9 to TRBJ2-1; 9 bases match TRBD2. Germline CDR1 and CDR2: SGDLS and YYNGEE. V shed 3 bases, J shed 6 bases, and the junction held 13 bases outside the gene matches. CDR3 length: 17 amino acids. In DNA form, the CDR3 reads TGTGCCAGCAGCGAGACCCCTGGGAGCGGGGGGACCAATGAGCAGTTCTTC. It encodes CASSETPGSGGTNEQFF.

The chain is built from TRBV4-1 and TRBJ2-3; 7 nucleotides agree with TRBD2. In germline, CDR1 is MGHRA, CDR2 YSYEKL. The ends lost 3 bases at V and 2 bases at J; junction bases unmatched: 8. This CDR3 comprises 16 residues. The CDR3 is CASSQRSGTPTDTQYF. CDR3 DNA: TGCGCCAGCAGCCAGAGGAGCGGGACCCCCACAGATACGCAGTATTTT.

V gene TRBV5-1 combines with J gene TRBJ2-7; 14 nucleotides agree with TRBD2. J lost 4 bases, V lost 0 bases, and 6 bases had no gene match. This CDR3 is built from 17 residues. From germline, CDR1 is SGHRS and CDR2 YFSETQ. The CDR3: CASSLGLAGGPSYEQYF. CDR3 nucleotide sequence: TGCGCCAGCAGCTTGGGACTAGCGGGAGGGCCCTCTTACGAGCAGTACTTC.

This clone came up once. The chain is built from TRBV7-9 and TRBJ2-1; possible D gene TRBD2, 6 bases. V was shortened by 0 bases and J by 11 bases, with 23 bases between the two germline ends. Germline values: CDR1 SEHNR, CDR2 FQNEAQ (reference sequence). This CDR3 region has 17 residues. The CDR3 sequence is CASSLAPPVDIGSKQFF. In DNA, the CDR3 is TGTGCCAGCAGCTTAGCCCCCCCCGTCGATATCGGGAGTAAGCAGTTCTTC.

In DNA, the CDR3 is TGTGCCAGTAGAAAAAGCGGGTTACAGGAAGATACGCAGTATTTT. This gives the protein CASRKSGLQEDTQYF. The rearrangement uses TRBV19 and TRBJ2-3, with D possibly being TRBD2 (6 bases). The CDR3 runs to 15 residues. Germline V CDR1 and CDR2: LNHDA, SQIVND (reference sequence). The V gene lost 6 bases and the J gene lost 5 bases, with 18 bases spanning the gap. Combining the CDR3 with reference TRBV19 and TRBJ2-3 gives the whole variable domain DGGITQSPKYLFRKEGQNVTLSCEQNLNHDAMYWYRQDPGQGLRLIYYSQIVNDFQKGDIAEGYSVSREKKESFPLTVTSAQKNPTAFYLCASRKSGLQEDTQYFGPGTRLTVL.

The rearrangement joins TRBV6-1 to TRBJ1-1, with 9 positions matching TRBD1. This CDR3 is built from 14 residues. Trimming at V came to 3 bases and at J to 7 bases, leaving 6 bases not matched to a gene. Germline V CDR1 and CDR2: MNHNS, SASEGT. CDR3 nucleotides: TGTGCCAGCAGTGATAACAGGGGGCCCTTTGAAGCTTTCTTT. Protein: CASSDNRGPFEAFF.

The genes are TRBV18 and TRBJ1-6; unclear D gene. This CDR3 spans 16 amino acids. Germline V gene data show CDR1 as KGHSH and CDR2 as LQKENI. Trimming cost V 2 bases and J 8 bases, with 16 bases left between them. Here the CDR3 reads CASSPSLTVGYSPLHF. In nucleotides, the CDR3 is TGTGCCAGCTCACCATCCCTAACAGTTGGTTATTCACCCCTCCACTTT.

V is TRBV5-6 and J is TRBJ2-7; D not certain. V lost 0 bases and J 3 bases, leaving 10 bases between the germline ends. This CDR3 comprises 14 residues. Looked up from germline, CDR1 is SGHDT and CDR2 is YYEEEE. CDR3 in amino acids: CASSLELRNYEQYF. For the CDR3, the DNA is TGTGCCAGCAGCTTGGAACTCAGGAACTACGAGCAGTACTTC. The full variable domain, in which reference TRBV5-6 and TRBJ2-7 provide the parts outside the CDR3, is DAGVTQSPTHLIKTRGQQVTLRCSPKSGHDTVSWYQQALGQGPQFIFQYYEEEERQRGNFPDRFSGHQFPNYSSELNVNALLLGDSALYLCASSLELRNYEQYFGPGTRLTVT.

The gene calls are TRBV3-1 (or the pseudogene TRBV3-2) and TRBJ2-7, with 10 bases identical to TRBD2. Germline lookup yields CDR1 LGHDT and CDR2 YNNKEL (reference sequence). J lost 1 base, V lost 4 bases, and 7 bases had no gene match. The CDR3 is 16 residues long. The CDR3 region is CASSPSTSGVSYEQYF. CDR3 nucleotide sequence: TGTGCCAGCAGCCCATCAACTAGCGGGGTTTCCTACGAGCAGTACTTC.

This chain connects TRBV2 to TRBJ2-1, with D tentatively TRBD1 (6 bases). The CDR3 has 13 residues. The germline V and J ends were trimmed by 6 bases and 4 bases, with 10 bases remaining between them. Germline V gene lookup returns CDR1 SNHLY and CDR2 FYNNEI. DNA of the CDR3: TGTGCCAGCAGCGGCGACAGGTACAATGAGCAGTTCTTC. Amino acids: CASSGDRYNEQFF.

The V call is TRBV5-5, the J call TRBJ1-3, with 9 nucleotides matching TRBD1. The CDR3 runs to 16 residues. From germline, CDR1 is SGHKS and CDR2 YYEKEE (reference sequence). J lost 3 bases, V lost 4 bases, and 8 bases had no gene match. This CDR3 reads CASSPWKGQGGNTIYF. In DNA, the CDR3 is TGTGCCAGCAGCCCATGGAAGGGACAGGGTGGAAACACCATATATTTT. The full variable domain, its missing parts supplied by reference TRBV5-5 and TRBJ1-3, is DAGVTQSPTHLIKTRGQQVTLRCSPISGHKSVSWYQQVLGQGPQFIFQYYEKEERGRGNFPDRFSARQFPNYSSELNVNALLLGDSALYLCASSPWKGQGGNTIYFGEGSWLTVV.

The chain combines TRBV6-2 or TRBV6-3 with TRBJ2-1; tentatively, D is TRBD2 (6 bases). The CDR3 consists of 13 residues. Per the germline V gene, CDR1 is MNHEY and CDR2 is SVGEGT. The V end was cut by 5 bases, the J end by 5 bases, with 10 bases between. CDR3 DNA sequence: TGTGCCAGCAGTCTACTAGCTGACAATGAGCAGTTCTTC. Translation gives CASSLLADNEQFF.

The rearrangement joins TRBV7-9 to TRBJ1-1, with TRBD1 matching over 8 bases. Germline V lookup: CDR1 SEHNR, CDR2 FQNEAQ (reference sequence). The length of the CDR3 is 15 residues. The V gene end was trimmed by 3 bases and the J gene end by 2 bases; junction bases not matched to a gene: 5. The CDR3 DNA is TGTGCCAGCAGCTTCGACAGGGGCCTTAACACTGAAGCTTTCTTT. This encodes CASSFDRGLNTEAFF.

The chain is built from TRBV4-2 and TRBJ1-1; 8 nucleotides align to TRBD1. The germline gives CDR1 LGHNA, CDR2 YNFKEQ. With V trimmed by 2 bases and J by 0 bases, 5 bases remained unmatched. The CDR3 runs 16 residues. The CDR3 DNA follows: TGTGCCAGCAGCCAACCGGGACAGGTAGTGAACACTGAAGCTTTCTTT. Protein product: CASSQPGQVVNTEAFF.